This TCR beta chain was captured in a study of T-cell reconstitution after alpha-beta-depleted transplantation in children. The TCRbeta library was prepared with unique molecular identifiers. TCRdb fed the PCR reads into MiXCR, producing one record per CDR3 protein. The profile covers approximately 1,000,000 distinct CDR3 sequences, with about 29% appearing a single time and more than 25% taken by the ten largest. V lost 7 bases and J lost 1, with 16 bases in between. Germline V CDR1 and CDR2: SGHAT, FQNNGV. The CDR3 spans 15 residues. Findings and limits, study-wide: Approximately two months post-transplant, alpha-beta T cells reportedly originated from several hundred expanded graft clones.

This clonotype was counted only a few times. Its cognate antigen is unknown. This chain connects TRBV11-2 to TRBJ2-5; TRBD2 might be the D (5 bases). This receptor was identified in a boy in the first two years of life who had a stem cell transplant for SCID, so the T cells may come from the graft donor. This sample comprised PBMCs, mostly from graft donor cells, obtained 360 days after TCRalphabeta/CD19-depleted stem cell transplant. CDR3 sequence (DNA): TGTGCCAGCAACCTTATAGGGAGCCTCCAAGAGACCCAGTACTTC. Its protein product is CASNLIGSLQETQYF.